Listed below are T cell receptor beta chains from one sample, sequenced in a study of cytomegalovirus exposure and HLA in healthy donors. The data were produced by immunoSEQ multiplex PCR, yet TCRdb's version contains in-frame clones alone and is incomplete. This table holds approximately 220,000 clones, 75% to 85% found once. Input material: PBMCs. All receptors come from a girl under 18 in good health and CMV-seronegative. Each CDR3 is given with its conserved first and last residue. The order of the fields is V gene, J gene, D gene, clone size, CDR3 protein, CDR3 DNA. The D gene is left open where the match is weak. Size tells how often a clone was seen (once, few, many) or the class of an expanded clone, and some rows leave it out.

TRBV5-8	TRBJ1-5	-	-	CASSLYKVRLRCTRQPQHF	TGTGCCAGCAGCTTGTACAAGGTTAGGTTGAGGTGCACTCGTCAGCCCCAGCATTTT
TRBV30	TRBJ1-2	-	-	CAWSGLRGTHTF	TGTGCCTGGAGTGGGCTTCGGGGGACCCACACCTTC
TRBV16	TRBJ1-4	-	-	CASSQPDSPNEKLFF	TGTGCCAGCAGCCAACCTGACAGTCCTAATGAAAAACTGTTTTTT
TRBV2	TRBJ1-5	-	-	CASRAQGGSNQPQHF	TGTGCCAGCAGAGCACAGGGCGGGAGCAATCAGCCCCAGCATTTT
TRBV27	TRBJ1-6	-	-	CASSSPGGGWNSPLHF	TGTGCCAGCAGTTCCCCGGGAGGGGGATGGAATTCACCCCTCCACTTT
TRBV2	TRBJ1-2	-	-	CASRDSRVYTF	TGTGCCAGCCGGGACTCTAGGGTCTACACCTTC
TRBV27	TRBJ1-2	-	-	CASSLGQGGNYGYTF	TGTGCCAGCAGTTTGGGGCAGGGTGGGAACTATGGCTACACCTTC
TRBV18	TRBJ1-2	TRBD1	-	CASSPTLPGQGVPNYGYTF	TGTGCCAGCTCACCGACGTTACCGGGACAGGGGGTTCCTAACTATGGCTACACCTTC
TRBV30	TRBJ2-7	TRBD2	-	CAWRLAGGSYEQYF	TGTGCCTGGAGGCTAGCGGGGGGATCCTACGAGCAGTACTTC
TRBV13	TRBJ1-3	TRBD1	-	CASSSRQGGNTIYF	TGTGCCAGCAGCAGCCGACAGGGTGGAAACACCATATATTTT
TRBV5-6	TRBJ1-6	TRBD1	-	CASSWGGQGAANSPLHF	TGTGCCAGCAGCTGGGGAGGACAGGGGGCAGCTAATTCACCCCTCCACTTT
TRBV20-1	TRBJ1-5	-	few	CSASTDFQHF	TGCAGTGCTAGTACGGACTTCCAGCATTTT
TRBV7-9	TRBJ1-6	-	-	CASSLVAGSNSPLHF	TGTGCCAGCAGCTTAGTGGCAGGGTCTAATTCACCCCTCCACTTT
TRBV5-1	TRBJ1-1	TRBD1	-	CASSLVLQGTEAFF	TGCGCCAGCAGCTTGGTTTTACAGGGGACTGAAGCTTTCTTT
TRBV7-8	TRBJ2-1	-	-	CASSFDRTATNEQFF	TGTGCCAGCAGCTTCGACCGGACAGCGACCAATGAGCAGTTCTTC
TRBV29-1	TRBJ2-7	TRBD1	-	CSVFGTGGYEQYF	TGCAGCGTCTTCGGGACAGGGGGCTACGAGCAGTACTTC
TRBV27	TRBJ1-1	TRBD1	-	CASSPNRGTEAFF	TGTGCCAGCAGTCCTAACAGGGGCACTGAAGCTTTCTTT
TRBV13	TRBJ1-4	TRBD1	-	CASSSDRGREKLFF	TGTGCCAGCAGCTCCGACAGGGGGCGTGAAAAACTGTTTTTT
TRBV28	TRBJ2-7	-	-	CASSLGGPNEQYF	TGTGCCAGCAGTTTGGGGGGACCGAACGAGCAGTACTTC
TRBV19	TRBJ2-5	TRBD1	-	CASSMKGARETQYF	TGTGCCAGTAGCATGAAGGGGGCGCGGGAGACCCAGTACTTC
TRBV13	TRBJ2-1	TRBD2	-	CASSFWERGGRRLEQFF	TGTGCCAGCAGCTTTTGGGAGAGGGGCGGGAGACGACTTGAGCAGTTCTTC
TRBV5-8	TRBJ2-5	-	-	CASSLEQLRESRETQYF	TGTGCCAGCAGCTTGGAGCAGTTGAGGGAGTCTAGAGAGACCCAGTACTTC
TRBV7-6	TRBJ2-3	TRBD2	-	CASSRGGLAGRTDTQYF	TGTGCCAGCAGCCGAGGGGGACTAGCGGGCCGAACAGATACGCAGTATTTT
TRBV5-4	TRBJ2-2	TRBD1	-	CASSTWTGGDGELFF	TGTGCCAGCAGCACCTGGACAGGGGGCGACGGGGAGCTGTTTTTT
TRBV6-5	TRBJ1-1	TRBD1	-	CASSGQGGHTEAFF	TGTGCCAGCTCCGGACAGGGAGGGCACACTGAAGCTTTCTTT
TRBV30	TRBJ2-1	-	once	CAWKGLSNEQFF	TGTGCCTGGAAGGGACTCTCCAATGAGCAGTTCTTC
TRBV30	TRBJ2-3	-	-	CASGPEADTQYF	TGTGCCTCCGGCCCGGAGGCAGATACGCAGTATTTT
TRBV28	TRBJ2-1	TRBD1	-	CASSPPPGQGKRDEQFF	TGTGCCAGCAGTCCCCCCCCGGGACAGGGGAAGAGGGATGAGCAGTTCTTC